This T cell receptor (beta chain) appears in the sequencing data of a study of cytomegalovirus exposure and HLA in healthy donors. Study findings and constraints: Later on, an analysis found that several of the most significant clusters appeared to be linked to common viral pathogens, which included parvovirus B19.

Details on this clone: Its antigen is still unknown.

The V and J ends lost 8 bases and 9 bases, in that order; junction bases with no gene match: 10. In germline, CDR1 is SNHLY, CDR2 FYNNEI. CDR3 length equals 14 residues. Both 60 Vbeta primers and 13 Jbeta primers went into the PCR. The table came from immunoSEQ multiplex PCR; TCRdb's copy has only in-frame clones and leaves some out. The sample consists of about 160,000 clones, around 77% of them appearing once. The rearrangement links TRBV2 to TRBJ2-1; 10 positions agree with TRBD2. Sequencing was carried out using PBMCs. This receptor was identified in a woman aged 25 to 39 in good health and CMV-seronegative. This CDR3 is CASSSGSGGVEQFF. Here the CDR3 DNA reads TGTGCCAGCTCATCGGGAAGCGGGGGGGTTGAGCAGTTCTTC.